Shown below are 9 T cell receptor beta chains from a single sample sequenced in a study of shared clonotypes between healthy human individuals. Profiling relied on immunoSEQ multiplex PCR, and the TCRdb table lists in-frame clones only, not all of them. The repertoire holds 550,000 to 800,000 clones, with approximately 79% as singletons. The source material was memory CD4+ T cells sorted from blood. The subset here: CD45RA-negative fraction. Source of these receptors: a woman in her 30s in good health.

This sequence joins TRBV4-1 and TRBJ1-1, with 11 bases lining up with TRBD1. Germline CDR1 reads MGHRA; CDR2 reads YSYEKL. The CDR3 totals 17 residues. V was pared by 3 bases and J by 10 bases, with 16 bases of the junction left unmatched. The CDR3 here is CASSHPDRGRQGEGAFF. CDR3 in DNA: TGCGCCAGCAGCCACCCGGACAGGGGGCGTCAAGGGGAGGGAGCTTTCTTT.

The chain joins TRBV27 to TRBJ2-3; D may correspond to TRBD1 or TRBD2 (5 bases each). The CDR3 totals 16 residues. Germline V gives CDR1 MNHEY, CDR2 SMNVEV (reference sequence). Trimming left V 4 bases short and J 2 bases short, with 16 bases between. CDR3 nucleotides: TGTGCCAGCAGTTGGGGACCTTCATGGGACACAGATACGCAGTATTTT. This encodes CASSWGPSWDTDTQYF.

Only a few counts were recorded for this clone. This chain uses TRBV27 with TRBJ1-4; D is possibly TRBD1 (5 bases). The CDR3 loop spans 18 amino acids. The V gene lost 6 bases and the J gene lost 0 bases, with 20 bases spanning the gap. Germline CDR1 MNHEY, CDR2 SMNVEV (reference sequence). CDR3 residues: CASSPSTAPGTTNEKLFF. The CDR3 DNA reads TGTGCCAGCAGCCCCTCCACCGCCCCAGGGACAACTAATGAAAAACTGTTTTTT.

This clone has just a few counts. The CDR3 DNA reads as TGTGCCAGCTCACGGGGGATGACGGAAAAACTGTTTTTT. Its protein is CASSRGMTEKLFF. The V gene is TRBV18, the J gene TRBJ1-4, with a tentative D call TRBD1 (5 bases). The V end lost 4 bases, the J end lost 8 bases, and 11 bases lay between the germline ends. The CDR3 is 13 amino acids. CDR1 KGHSH and CDR2 LQKENI come from the germline V gene.

The chain uses TRBV6-1 and TRBJ2-1; 8 bases align to TRBD1. Germline lookup yields CDR1 MNHNS and CDR2 SASEGT. Trimming cost V 5 bases and J 4 bases; bases outside gene matches: 4. This CDR3 region has 14 residues. The CDR3 loop reads CASSYTGGYNEQFF. In DNA form, the CDR3 reads TGTGCCAGCAGTTATACAGGGGGTTACAATGAGCAGTTCTTC.

V usage is TRBV30 and J usage is TRBJ1-1; D might be TRBD1 (5 bases). Per germline, CDR1 GTSNPN and CDR2 SVGIG (reference sequence). V gave up 4 bases and J gave up 0 bases, with 9 bases separating them. The CDR3 sequence is 13 residues long. CDR3 sequence reads: CAWTLTVNTEAFF. CDR3 nucleotide sequence: TGTGCCTGGACCTTGACAGTGAACACTGAAGCTTTCTTT.

The sample holds a few counts of this clone. The sample has other DNA sequences that encode this CDR3 too. The gene calls are TRBV18 and TRBJ2-6, with D perhaps TRBD1 (5 bases). V was clipped by 3 bases and J by 0 bases, with 6 bases between them. The CDR3 contains 15 residues. Germline CDR1 reads KGHSH; CDR2 reads LQKENI. CDR3 loop: CASSPDSSGANVLTF. For the CDR3, the DNA is TGTGCCAGCTCACCCGACAGCTCTGGGGCCAACGTCCTGACTTTC. The full variable domain, completed using reference TRBV18 and TRBJ2-6, is NAGVMQNPRHLVRRRGQEARLRCSPMKGHSHVYWYRQLPEEGLKFMVYLQKENIIDESGMPKERFSAEFPKEGPSILRIQQVVRGDSAAYFCASSPDSSGANVLTFGAGSRLTVL.

This clone was picked up a small number of times. The V and J genes are TRBV7-9 and TRBJ2-2; possibly TRBD2 for D (5 bases). Germline V gene data show CDR1 as SEHNR and CDR2 as FQNEAQ (reference sequence). CDR3 length: 13 amino acids. Trimming left V 6 bases short and J 5 bases short, with 10 bases between. The CDR3 bases are TGTGCCAGCAGTCCGTCGGGGACCGGGGAGCTGTTTTTT. Its translation: CASSPSGTGELFF.

V usage is TRBV6-5 and J usage is TRBJ2-7; D gene uncertain. This CDR3 region has 13 residues. The V and J ends lost 0 bases and 5 bases respectively, with 8 bases between them. Germline V gene lookup returns CDR1 MNHEY and CDR2 SVGAGI. The CDR3 reads CASSYSGSHEQYF. For the CDR3, the DNA is TGTGCCAGCAGTTACTCAGGTTCTCACGAGCAGTACTTC.